What follows is one TCR beta chain and its context. In germline, CDR1 is MDHEN, CDR2 SYDVKM. This CDR3 contains 15 residues. V lost 6 bases, J lost 8 bases, and 11 bases stayed unmatched. This sample stems from a study of blood T cells in healthy people across ages. Combining a sample-barcoded 5' primer with a J-beta primer mix, a second PCR ran for about 7 to 11 cycles. TCRdb processed the 5' RACE reads anew with MiXCR; each CDR3 protein has one entry. The sample has about 640,000 distinct CDR3 sequences, less than 45% seen once; the top ten hold around 30%. The receptor comes from a man aged 80 or over in good health. The sequencing sample was made of blood. V gene TRBV28 combines with J gene TRBJ2-1, with 9 bases aligning to TRBD2. The CDR3 DNA follows: TGTGCCAGCAGGACTGGGGGGACTAGCTTTCATGAGCAGTTCTTC. Its protein product is CASRTGGTSFHEQFF.